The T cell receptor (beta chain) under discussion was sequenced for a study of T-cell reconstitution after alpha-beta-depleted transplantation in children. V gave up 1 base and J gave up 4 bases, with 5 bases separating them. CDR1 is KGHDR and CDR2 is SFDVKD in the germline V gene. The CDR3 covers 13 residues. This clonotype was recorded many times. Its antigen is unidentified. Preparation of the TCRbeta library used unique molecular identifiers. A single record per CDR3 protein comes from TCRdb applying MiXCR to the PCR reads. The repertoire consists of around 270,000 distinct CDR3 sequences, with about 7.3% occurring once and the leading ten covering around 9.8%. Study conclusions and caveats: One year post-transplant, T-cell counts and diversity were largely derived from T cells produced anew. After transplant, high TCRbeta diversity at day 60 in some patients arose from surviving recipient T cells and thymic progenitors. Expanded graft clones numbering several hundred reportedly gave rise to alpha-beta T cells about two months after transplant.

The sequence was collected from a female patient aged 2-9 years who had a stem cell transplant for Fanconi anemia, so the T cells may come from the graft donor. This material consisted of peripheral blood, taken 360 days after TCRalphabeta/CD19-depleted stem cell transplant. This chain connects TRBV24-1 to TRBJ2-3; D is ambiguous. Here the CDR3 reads CATSDFTADTQYF. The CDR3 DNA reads TGTGCCACCAGTGATTTCACGGCAGATACGCAGTATTTT.